The clone carrying this T cell receptor (beta chain) was seen at least ten times. This entry belongs to a study of blood T cell repertoires in COVID-19. TCRdb's table, derived via immunoSEQ multiplex PCR, lists solely in-frame clones and lacks some. The sample yields 390,000 or so clones, around 89% seen once. V dropped 7 bases and J dropped 0 bases, with 18 bases sitting between them. The germline CDR1 and CDR2 sequences are LNHDA and SQIVND (reference sequence). The CDR3 length is 17 residues. V gene TRBV19 combines with J gene TRBJ2-2, with D tentatively TRBD2 (5 bases). Sequenced sample: peripheral blood. This receptor was obtained from a man between 18 and 35 years old with active or convalescent COVID-19. The CDR3 nucleotides are TGTGCCAGTACCCCGAGGGAGACGCATCCGAACACCGGGGAGCTGTTTTTT. Residues: CASTPRETHPNTGELFF.